One and the same sample provided the 8 T cell receptor beta chains below, sequenced in a study of STAT3 mutations in large granular lymphocyte leukemia. The study, taken as a whole, reports: At least one immunodominant TCR beta clonotype appeared in every T-cell large granular lymphocyte leukemia patient.

These receptors have no known antigen. Generated by immunoSEQ multiplex PCR, the TCRdb table keeps only in-frame clones and is missing some. The profile covers under 15,000 clones, with about nine tenths appearing a single time and 9.5% to 15% taken by the ten largest. The sequenced material came from PBMCs. These receptors came from a human donor with T large granular lymphocyte leukemia. Some clones in this sample may be carry-over from other donors' samples.

The genes are TRBV7-2 and TRBJ1-5; D call uncertain. This CDR3 is 15 amino acids long. Germline CDR1 is SGHTA and CDR2 is FQGNSA. Between the trimmed V and J ends, which lost 5 bases and 2 bases, there was a span of 13 bases. The CDR3 nucleotides read TGTGCCAGCAGCGCTCAGTCGGGAGGCAATCAGCCCCAGCATTTT. Translated, it gives CASSAQSGGNQPQHF.

The chain is built from TRBV6-1 and TRBJ1-2, with D perhaps TRBD1 (5 bases). Trimming stripped 6 bases from V and 10 bases from J, with 15 bases between. The CDR3 is made up of 12 amino acids. Germline V gene sequence: CDR1 MNHNS, CDR2 SASEGT. CDR3 amino acids: CASSQVGVDYTF. CDR3 coding DNA: TGTGCCAGCAGCCAGGTGGGGGTTGACTACACCTTC.

This chain joins TRBV6-5 and TRBJ1-1, with D perhaps TRBD1 (5 bases). This CDR3 comprises 12 residues. Trimming took off 7 bases at V and 6 bases at J, with 12 bases between the two ends. CDR1 and CDR2 (germline): MNHEY, SVGAGI. The CDR3: CASTGGRAEAFF. Written as DNA, the CDR3 is TGTGCCAGCACCGGGGGGAGGGCTGAAGCTTTCTTT.

The sample holds a few counts of this clone. The genes are TRBV5-1 and TRBJ1-2, with TRBD1 identical over 7 bases. This CDR3 spans 13 amino acids. In germline, CDR1 is SGHRS, CDR2 YFSETQ. With V trimmed by 4 bases and J by 11 bases, 11 bases remained unmatched. CDR3 residues: CASSEWGQRDYTF. The CDR3 DNA reads as TGCGCCAGCAGCGAATGGGGACAGAGAGATTACACCTTC.

The chain is built from TRBV18 and TRBJ2-7; no firm D call. The CDR3 is 13 residues long. Trimming took off 6 bases at V and 4 bases at J, with 13 bases between the two ends. Germline CDR1 KGHSH, CDR2 LQKENI. In DNA form, the CDR3 reads TGTGCCAGCTCGCCCGGGCCTACATACGAGCAGTACGTC. This encodes CASSPGPTYEQYV.

V gene TRBV4-1 combines with J gene TRBJ1-4; D unresolved. V dropped 8 bases and J dropped 2 bases, with 30 bases sitting between them. The CDR3 runs to 20 residues. CDR1 and CDR2 (germline): MGHRA, YSYEKL. Here the CDR3 DNA reads TGCGCCAGCTCCCCCTTCGTGGGCGGAAGTTCTATACGCACTAATGAAAAACTGTTTTTT. It codes for CASSPFVGGSSIRTNEKLFF.

This clone was seen more than once but under ten times. The CDR3 spells CASSYDPMSTEAFF. The DNA for the CDR3 is TGTGCCAGCAGTTATGACCCTATGAGCACTGAAGCTTTCTTT. V gene TRBV6-5 combines with J gene TRBJ1-1; D uncertain. Germline V lookup: CDR1 MNHEY, CDR2 SVGAGI. Trimming left V 3 bases short and J 4 bases short, with 12 bases between. This CDR3 comprises 14 residues.

This chain connects TRBV7-2 to TRBJ2-7; 8 bases align to TRBD1. V lost 5 bases to trimming and J lost 2 bases; unmatched junction nucleotides: 5. CDR1 and CDR2 (germline): SGHTA, FQGNSA. There are 14 residues in the CDR3. Here the CDR3 DNA reads TGTGCCAGCAGCGGACAGGGAGGACCCTACGAGCAGTACTTC. Its protein product is CASSGQGGPYEQYF.